This T cell receptor (beta chain) is from a study of CD8+ T cells in alopecia areata. Once RNA had been extracted, it was reverse transcribed into cDNA to act as the sequencing template. Here immunoSEQ multiplex PCR was the method, and the copy in TCRdb shows in-frame clones only, minus some. The sample has roughly 170,000 clones, 59% seen once. Peripheral blood and lesional scalp punch biopsies came from alopecia areata patients. The CDR3 covers 18 residues. Germline V gene sequence: CDR1 GTSNPN, CDR2 SVGIG (reference sequence). There are a few counts of this clone. The target antigen is unknown. Notes on the study in general: The study found higher clonality in lesional than normal scalp, especially in alopecia totalis/universalis. The study also sequences resident alphabeta T cells of normal skin in scalp samples.

The sequence came from a human donor with alopecia areata. The specimen was CD4+ T cells sorted from blood, collected at week 0. The genes are TRBV30 and TRBJ1-1, with 7 bases lining up with TRBD1. DNA of the CDR3: TGTGTCTCGGGGTTGGGTGGCCGGGACAGAGATAGGGACACTGAAGCTTTCTTT. Amino acids: CVSGLGGRDRDRDTEAFF.